These 29 T cell receptor beta chains share one sample of origin, sequenced in a study of technical replicates of blood from a few donors. Repertoires were generated with immunoSEQ multiplex PCR, while TCRdb's copy carries only in-frame clones and drops some. Among about 98,000 clones listed, about 94% were seen once. Sequences were obtained from T cells isolated from PBMCs. The source of these receptors is a human donor in good health.

This rearrangement joins TRBV2 to TRBJ2-1; 9 bases match TRBD1. Germline loops: CDR1 SNHLY, CDR2 FYNNEI. The CDR3 is 14 amino acids. The J segment lost 3 bases and the V segment lost 6 bases, leaving 3 bases of the junction unmatched. This CDR3 is CASRGQGRYNEQFF. The CDR3 DNA reads TGTGCCAGCAGAGGACAGGGGCGCTACAATGAGCAGTTCTTC.

The chain uses TRBV9 and TRBJ2-5, with D possibly matching TRBD2 (5 bases). The length of the CDR3 is 13 residues. V was clipped by 6 bases and J by 4 bases, with 13 bases between them. The germline gives CDR1 SGDLS, CDR2 YYNGEE. CDR3 sequence reads: CASTSGGGETQYF. CDR3 coding DNA: TGTGCCAGCACCAGCGGAGGAGGAGAGACCCAGTACTTC.

The rearrangement joins TRBV7-8 to TRBJ1-1; D is unresolved. The CDR3 totals 14 residues. Per germline, CDR1 SGHVS and CDR2 FQNEAQ. With 6 bases removed from V and 1 base from J, the gap between germline ends came to 12 bases. This CDR3 reads CASRRLYGNTEAFF. CDR3 bases: TGTGCCAGCAGGCGACTCTATGGGAACACTGAAGCTTTCTTT.

The CDR3 nucleotides read TGTGCCAGCACCAACCCCCAACAGGGGGGAGATACGCAGTATTTT. Encoded protein: CASTNPQQGGDTQYF. J is TRBJ2-3 and V is TRBV5-4, with TRBD1 matching 8 bases. Germline loops: CDR1 SGHNT, CDR2 YYREEE (reference sequence). The CDR3 consists of 15 residues. The J segment lost 5 bases and the V segment lost 6 bases, leaving 11 bases of the junction unmatched.

The DNA for the CDR3 is TGTGCCAGCTCACCACCAAGGTACGAACAGGGCGGCGACACCGGGGAGCTGTTTTTT. Translated: CASSPPRYEQGGDTGELFF. V usage is TRBV18 and J usage is TRBJ2-2; D possibly corresponds to TRBD1 (6 bases). The CDR3 totals 19 residues. Germline values: CDR1 KGHSH, CDR2 LQKENI. The germline V and J ends were trimmed by 0 bases and 3 bases, with 20 bases remaining between them.

The chain carries TRBV27 and TRBJ1-1, with D possibly matching TRBD1 (6 bases). Germline CDR1 reads MNHEY; CDR2 reads SMNVEV (reference sequence). This CDR3 comprises 11 residues. The V end lost 6 bases, the J end lost 8 bases, and 10 bases lay between the germline ends. The CDR3 nucleotides read TGTGCCAGCAGGGAAACAGGGGAAGCTTTCTTT. Its translation is CASRETGEAFF.

This clone has a single count. J is TRBJ2-2 and V is TRBV4-2; D gene unclear. With 2 bases removed from V and 8 bases from J, the gap between germline ends came to 6 bases. The CDR3 has 12 residues. Germline V gene sequence: CDR1 LGHNA, CDR2 YNFKEQ. DNA of the CDR3: TGTGCCAGCAGCCAATTATCGGGGGAGCTGTTTTTT. Protein: CASSQLSGELFF.

In nucleotides, the CDR3 is TGTGCCAGCGTGTTATCGAGGGGGCGCGATGGCTACACCTTC. Protein sequence: CASVLSRGRDGYTF. This chain connects TRBV11-2 to TRBJ1-2; TRBD1 matches at 7 bases. Trimming cost V 8 bases and J 6 bases; bases outside gene matches: 12. Germline lookup yields CDR1 SGHAT and CDR2 FQNNGV. The CDR3 spans 14 residues. The whole variable domain, filled in from reference TRBV11-2 and TRBJ1-2, reads EAGVAQSPRYKIIEKRQSVAFWCNPISGHATLYWYQQILGQGPKLLIQFQNNGVVDDSQLPKDRFSAERLKGVDSTLKIQPAKLEDSAVYLCASVLSRGRDGYTFGSGTRLTVV.

The sample holds a few counts of this clone. This sequence joins TRBV2 and TRBJ2-1, with 11 bases fitting TRBD2. Germline CDR1 and CDR2: SNHLY and FYNNEI. The CDR3 runs to 15 residues. V lost 6 bases and J lost 5; bases outside the gene matches: 6. CDR3: CASRPLAGGDNEQFF. The CDR3 DNA sequence: TGTGCCAGCAGGCCCCTAGCGGGGGGAGACAATGAGCAGTTCTTC.

This clone was observed a single time. This chain uses TRBV6-6 with TRBJ1-5; 8 nucleotides align to TRBD1. This CDR3 is 16 amino acids long. V lost 2 bases, J lost 2 bases, and 5 bases stayed unmatched. Germline CDR1 reads MNHNY; CDR2 reads SVGAGI (reference sequence). The CDR3 DNA reads TGTGCCAGCAGTTACGCGACAGGGGTCGGCAATCAGCCCCAGCATTTT. Translating gives CASSYATGVGNQPQHF.

The rearrangement joins TRBV7-2 to TRBJ2-2; maybe TRBD2 (5 bases). The CDR3 runs to 14 residues. Germline CDR1 SGHTA, CDR2 FQGNSA. V lost 8 bases and J 0 bases, leaving 10 bases between the germline ends. For the CDR3, the DNA is TGTGCCAGCCGGGAACCCGCGAACACCGGGGAGCTGTTTTTT. This translates into CASREPANTGELFF. The full variable domain, its missing parts supplied by reference TRBV7-2 and TRBJ2-2, is GAGVSQSPSNKVTEKGKDVELRCDPISGHTALYWYRQSLGQGLEFLIYFQGNSAPDKSGLPSDRFSAERTGGSVSTLTIQRTQQEDSAVYLCASREPANTGELFFGEGSRLTVL.

The V call is TRBV6-1, the J call TRBJ2-7; TRBD2 matches at 7 bases. CDR1 is MNHNS and CDR2 is SASEGT in the germline V gene. The V gene end was trimmed by 5 bases and the J gene end by 2 bases; junction bases not matched to a gene: 3. CDR3 length: 13 amino acids. CDR3 sequence: CASSWGGAYEQYF. The CDR3, as DNA: TGTGCCAGCAGTTGGGGGGGAGCCTACGAGCAGTACTTC.

This chain connects TRBV2 to TRBJ2-7; D unclear. The V end was cut by 2 bases, the J end by 0 bases, with 11 bases between. This CDR3 is built from 15 residues. Germline values: CDR1 SNHLY, CDR2 FYNNEI. The chain's CDR3 is CASSEQPRSSYEQYF. The CDR3, as DNA: TGTGCCAGCAGTGAACAGCCAAGGAGCTCCTACGAGCAGTACTTC.

This clone has just one count. The CDR3: CASSLSGSENNSPLHF. The CDR3 nucleotides read TGTGCCAGCAGCTTAAGCGGTAGCGAGAATAATTCACCCCTCCACTTT. The V call is TRBV7-3, the J call TRBJ1-6; no clear D gene. V gave up 1 base and J gave up 5 bases, with 12 bases separating them. The CDR3 contains 16 residues. Germline-derived CDR1 and CDR2 are SGHTA and FQGTGA.

This clone was detected once. J is TRBJ2-1 and V is TRBV5-1; the match to TRBD2 covers 7 bases. V lost 2 bases, J lost 0 bases, and 5 bases stayed unmatched. CDR3 size: 16 residues. Germline loops: CDR1 SGHRS, CDR2 YFSETQ. CDR3 sequence reads: CASSLMGGGSYNEQFF. CDR3 nucleotide sequence: TGCGCCAGCAGCTTAATGGGGGGGGGCTCCTACAATGAGCAGTTCTTC.

The chain has TRBV27 and TRBJ1-5; D is unclear. The V end lost 0 bases, the J end lost 7 bases, and 13 bases lay between the germline ends. Germline V gives CDR1 MNHEY, CDR2 SMNVEV (reference sequence). The CDR3 is 15 amino acids. CDR3 sequence: CASSLSGGWYQPQHF. The CDR3 DNA reads as TGTGCCAGCAGTTTATCAGGAGGGTGGTACCAGCCCCAGCATTTT.

This rearrangement joins TRBV5-6 to TRBJ2-7; no firm D call. CDR1 is SGHDT, CDR2 YYEEEE, per germline. Deletions cut 0 bases from V and 4 bases from J, with 8 bases between. This CDR3 has 13 residues. The CDR3 region is CASSLGTGYEQYF. The CDR3 DNA is TGTGCCAGCAGCTTGGGAACCGGGTACGAGCAGTACTTC.

This clone was picked up one time. The V call is TRBV6-1, the J call TRBJ2-6, with a weak D call TRBD1 (6 bases). The V gene lost 4 bases and the J gene lost 0 bases, with 13 bases spanning the gap. The CDR3 is 17 residues long. The germline V gene has CDR1 MNHNS and CDR2 SASEGT. The CDR3 nucleotides read TGTGCCAGCAGTGGAACGGACAGTACCTCTGGGGCCAACGTCCTGACTTTC. This gives the protein CASSGTDSTSGANVLTF.

The CDR3: CASSLDRNYGYTF. The CDR3 DNA is TGTGCCAGCAGCTTGGACAGGAACTATGGCTACACCTTC. The V gene is TRBV5-4, the J gene TRBJ1-2; TRBD1 might be the D (5 bases). The germline V gene encodes CDR1 SGHNT and CDR2 YYREEE (reference sequence). This CDR3 has 13 residues. The V gene lost 0 bases and the J gene lost 2 bases, with 5 bases spanning the gap.

The J gene is TRBJ2-1, the V gene TRBV5-6, with 8 bases aligning to TRBD2. There are 16 residues in the CDR3. V trimming: 1 base; J trimming: 3 bases; junction bases outside the gene matches: 6. Per germline, CDR1 SGHDT and CDR2 YYEEEE. The CDR3 loop reads CASSLSPGGDYNEQFF. The CDR3 region has the DNA TGTGCCAGCAGCTTGAGCCCGGGGGGGGACTACAATGAGCAGTTCTTC.

The chain couples TRBV6-6 to TRBJ2-1; perhaps TRBD2 as D (6 bases). Trimming removed 4 bases at V and 4 bases at J, with 11 bases between. This CDR3 has 14 amino acids. Germline loops: CDR1 MNHNY, CDR2 SVGAGI (reference sequence). The CDR3 nucleotides are TGTGCCAGCAGTTCCCGACTAGTTTACAATGAGCAGTTCTTC. As protein: CASSSRLVYNEQFF.

This clone was observed a single time. The chain joins TRBV19 to TRBJ2-1; a possible D gene is TRBD2 (7 bases). Trimming left V 1 base short and J 9 bases short, with 10 bases between. This CDR3 spans 13 amino acids. Germline V gene lookup returns CDR1 LNHDA and CDR2 SQIVND (reference sequence). In DNA, the CDR3 is TGTGCCAGTAGTATAGGAAGGGGGGGTGAGCAGTTCTTC. This codes for CASSIGRGGEQFF.

The J gene is TRBJ2-7, the V gene TRBV2; TRBD2 might be the D (7 bases). Germline V CDR1 and CDR2: SNHLY, FYNNEI. This CDR3 region has 15 residues. V was pared by 6 bases and J by 2 bases, with 17 bases between. CDR3: CASSKGGVTPYEQYF. DNA for the CDR3: TGTGCCAGCAGCAAGGGGGGGGTGACCCCCTACGAGCAGTACTTC.

The rearrangement uses TRBV29-1 and TRBJ2-7, with TRBD1 as a possible D gene (5 bases). V shed 1 base and J shed 0 bases, with 7 bases lying between them. Germline assignment: CDR1 SQVTM and CDR2 ANQGSEA. This CDR3 comprises 13 residues. CDR3: CSVEGQNSYEQYF. CDR3 nucleotides: TGCAGCGTTGAAGGACAGAACTCCTACGAGCAGTACTTC.

The CDR3 DNA sequence: TGTGCCAGCAGAGGGGGTGATAATGAGCAGTTCTTC. Protein sequence: CASRGGDNEQFF. The chain employs TRBV28 and TRBJ2-1; perhaps TRBD1 as D (6 bases). The germline gives CDR1 MDHEN, CDR2 SYDVKM. V was shortened by 6 bases and J by 7 bases, with 10 bases between the two germline ends. The CDR3 sequence is 12 residues long.

The chain recombines TRBV6-5 with TRBJ2-2; 12 bases fit TRBD2. The V and J ends lost 6 bases and 4 bases, in that order; junction bases with no gene match: 3. Looked up from germline, CDR1 is MNHEY and CDR2 is SVGAGI. CDR3 length equals 15 residues. CDR3 region: CASRTLAGGTGELFF. The CDR3 coding sequence is TGTGCCAGCAGAACACTAGCGGGGGGCACCGGGGAGCTGTTTTTT.

The rearrangement joins TRBV23-1 to TRBJ1-3, with D maybe TRBD1 (5 bases). TRBV23-1 is an open reading frame, and its role is uncertain. Trimming shortened V by 1 base and J by 2 bases, and 24 bases separated the two germline ends. CDR3 length: 20 amino acids. The CDR3 here is CASSQYRVPARAGAGNTIYF. CDR3 in DNA: TGCGCCAGCAGTCAATATAGGGTACCTGCCAGGGCAGGCGCTGGAAACACCATATATTTT.

V is TRBV7-6 and J is TRBJ2-1; 9 nucleotides align to TRBD2. The CDR3 is made up of 15 amino acids. The ends lost 5 bases at V and 8 bases at J; junction bases unmatched: 10. CDR1 is SGHVS, CDR2 FNYEAQ, per germline. In nucleotides, the CDR3 is TGTGCCAGCAGCAGGCCCTCCGGCGGGGGGGATGAGCAGTTCTTC. Amino acid sequence: CASSRPSGGGDEQFF.

V gene TRBV9 combines with J gene TRBJ2-3, with 8 bases that match TRBD1. J lost 2 bases, V lost 0 bases, and 11 bases had no gene match. CDR1 SGDLS and CDR2 YYNGEE come from the germline V gene. There are 18 residues in the CDR3. The CDR3 protein is CASSVAMARDRYTDTQYF. In DNA, the CDR3 is TGTGCCAGCAGCGTAGCCATGGCCAGGGACAGGTACACAGATACGCAGTATTTT.